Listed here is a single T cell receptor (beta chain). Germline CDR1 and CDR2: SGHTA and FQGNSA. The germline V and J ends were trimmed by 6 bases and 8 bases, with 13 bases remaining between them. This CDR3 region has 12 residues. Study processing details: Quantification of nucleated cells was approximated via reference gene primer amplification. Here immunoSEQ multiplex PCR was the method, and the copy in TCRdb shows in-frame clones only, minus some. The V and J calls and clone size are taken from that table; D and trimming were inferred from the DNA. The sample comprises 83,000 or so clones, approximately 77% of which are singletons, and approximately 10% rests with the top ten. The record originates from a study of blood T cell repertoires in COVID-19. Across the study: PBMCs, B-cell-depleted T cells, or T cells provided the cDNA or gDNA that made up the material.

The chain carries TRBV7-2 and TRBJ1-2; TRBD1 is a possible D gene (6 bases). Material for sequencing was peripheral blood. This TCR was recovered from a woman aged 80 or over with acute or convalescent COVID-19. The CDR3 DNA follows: TGTGCCAGCAGTTCTAGGGGGACAGGCTACACCTTC. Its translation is CASSSRGTGYTF.